Listed here are 12 T cell receptor beta chains from one sample, sequenced in a study of cytomegalovirus exposure and HLA in healthy donors. The PCR contained 60 Vbeta and 13 Jbeta primers. Assay: immunoSEQ multiplex PCR; the TCRdb copy retains only in-frame clones and omits some. This sample lists about 190,000 clones; its ten largest clones have around 0.95%. The specimen sequenced was PBMCs. The source is a woman in her 30s in good health and CMV-seropositive.

The chain recombines TRBV18 with TRBJ2-7, with 7 bases matching TRBD1. This CDR3 spans 14 amino acids. The germline CDR1 and CDR2 sequences are KGHSH and LQKENI. The V and J ends lost 5 bases and 2 bases, in that order; junction bases with no gene match: 6. The CDR3 nucleotides are TGTGCCAGCTCAGAACCGGGACAGCCCTACGAGCAGTACTTC. Translating gives CASSEPGQPYEQYF.

The rearrangement joins TRBV29-1 to TRBJ2-1; no clear D. This CDR3 is built from 14 residues. Looked up from germline, CDR1 is SQVTM and CDR2 is ANQGSEA. Deletions cut 6 bases from V and 0 bases from J, with 12 bases between. CDR3 residues: CSVQALSSYNEQFF. CDR3 nucleotides: TGCAGCGTGCAGGCACTGAGCTCCTACAATGAGCAGTTCTTC.

In DNA, the CDR3 is TGTGCCAGCAGCAAAGCGCTTTACAGGTCTATCTCCTACAATGAGCAGTTCTTC. Translating it yields CASSKALYRSISYNEQFF. The chain employs TRBV21-1 and TRBJ2-1; whether TRBD1, the table's D call, matches the DNA was not checked. TRBV21-1 is annotated as a pseudogene. This CDR3 has 18 amino acids.

The chain is built from TRBV9 and TRBJ1-1; 7 bases are a match to TRBD1. The CDR3 spans 14 residues. Unmatched junction bases numbered 8, after V lost 3 bases and J lost 6 bases. From germline, CDR1 is SGDLS and CDR2 YYNGEE. The DNA of the CDR3 is TGTGCCAGCAGCGCCCTGACAGGGACCCCTGAAGCTTTCTTT. Translation: CASSALTGTPEAFF.

The chain combines TRBV25-1 with TRBJ2-5; D uncertain. V lost 2 bases and J lost 1, with 14 bases in between. The CDR3 contains 16 residues. The germline gives CDR1 MGHDK, CDR2 SYGVNS. CDR3 in amino acids: CASSEPLQAIQETQYF. As DNA, the CDR3 is TGTGCCAGCAGTGAACCCTTGCAGGCGATCCAAGAGACCCAGTACTTC.

The genes are TRBV27 and TRBJ1-4, with TRBD1 identical over 8 bases. The germline V gene has CDR1 MNHEY and CDR2 SMNVEV (reference sequence). With 5 bases clipped from V and 8 bases from J, the junction kept 7 bases outside the gene matches. The CDR3 contains 14 residues. This CDR3 is CASSHSTGAEKLFF. For the CDR3, the DNA is TGTGCCAGCAGTCATTCGACAGGGGCGGAAAAACTGTTTTTT.

This rearrangement joins TRBV4-3 to TRBJ1-1; TRBD1 matches at 8 bases. Trimming took 4 bases from V and 3 from J; bases not matched to a gene: 22. The germline CDR1 and CDR2 sequences are LGHNA and YSLEER. This CDR3 comprises 20 residues. DNA for the CDR3: TGCGCCAGCAGCCGGATGCTTACAAACCGGGACAGGAGATCCCACACTGAAGCTTTCTTT. It encodes CASSRMLTNRDRRSHTEAFF.

The CDR3 nucleotides read TGCGCCAGCAGCTTGAAGGGAGTACAAACCGGGGAGCTGTTTTTT. Protein sequence: CASSLKGVQTGELFF. This rearrangement joins TRBV5-1 to TRBJ2-2, with D possibly TRBD2 on 5 matching bases. There are 15 residues in the CDR3. V was cut by 1 base and J by 5 bases, with 12 bases left in between. Germline V gene sequence: CDR1 SGHRS, CDR2 YFSETQ.

The chain uses TRBV6-1 and TRBJ2-2; 8 bases map to TRBD1. In germline, CDR1 is MNHNS, CDR2 SASEGT. J was trimmed by 6 bases and V by 3 bases; bases with no gene match: 18. The CDR3 covers 19 residues. The CDR3: CASSDYNPGQGEFPGELFF. For the CDR3, the DNA is TGTGCCAGCAGTGATTATAACCCCGGACAGGGAGAATTTCCCGGGGAGCTGTTTTTT.

This chain joins TRBV5-1 and TRBJ2-3; TRBD1 agrees at 7 bases. The germline V gene has CDR1 SGHRS and CDR2 YFSETQ. V shed 0 bases and J 5 bases; nucleotides not matched to a gene: 9. The CDR3 extends over 16 amino acids. The CDR3 nucleotides are TGCGCCAGCAGCTTGGCCAGGGGGAATGTCCTAGATACGCAGTATTTT. Amino acid sequence: CASSLARGNVLDTQYF.

The chain combines TRBV2 with TRBJ2-7; D not resolved. The CDR3 is 12 amino acids. The V end was cut by 6 bases, the J end by 3 bases, with 9 bases between. Germline loops: CDR1 SNHLY, CDR2 FYNNEI. This CDR3 reads CASSLDSYEQYF. CDR3 sequence (DNA): TGTGCCAGCAGCCTCGATAGCTACGAGCAGTACTTC.

The chain combines TRBV28 with TRBJ1-2, with TRBD1 matching over 7 bases. V gave up 4 bases and J gave up 4 bases; unmatched junction bases: 9. CDR3 size: 15 residues. Germline values: CDR1 MDHEN, CDR2 SYDVKM. CDR3 nucleotides: TGTGCCAGCAGTTCCCACACAGGGGCGCCCTATGGCTACACCTTC. Translating it yields CASSSHTGAPYGYTF.